These 32 T cell receptor beta chains share one sample of origin, sequenced in a study of shared clonotypes between healthy human individuals. Only CD45RO-negative cells positively selected for CCR7 counted as naive CD8 cells, so terminally differentiated effector memory CD45RA+ cells were excluded. Clones were sequenced by immunoSEQ multiplex PCR, and TCRdb holds only the in-frame ones, with some missing. The sample records about 2.2 million clones, around 93% being singletons. Source material: naive CD8+ T cells from PBMCs. These receptors originate from a man in his late teens or twenties in good health. Some clones in this sample may be carry-over from other donors' samples.

This clone appeared a few times. J is TRBJ1-1 and V is TRBV19; a possible D gene is TRBD1 (5 bases). The CDR3 has 13 amino acids. Trimming took off 1 base at V and 6 bases at J, with 9 bases between the two ends. Germline CDR1 reads LNHDA; CDR2 reads SQIVND (reference sequence). The DNA for the CDR3 is TGTGCCAGTAGTATAGTCGGGACCTCTGAAGCTTTCTTT. As protein: CASSIVGTSEAFF. The full variable domain, in which reference TRBV19 and TRBJ1-1 provide the parts outside the CDR3, is DGGITQSPKYLFRKEGQNVTLSCEQNLNHDAMYWYRQDPGQGLRLIYYSQIVNDFQKGDIAEGYSVSREKKESFPLTVTSAQKNPTAFYLCASSIVGTSEAFFGQGTRLTVV.

This clone was counted between two and nine times. The chain employs TRBV5-4 and TRBJ2-1; D is uncertain. Looked up from germline, CDR1 is SGHNT and CDR2 is YYREEE (reference sequence). This CDR3 is built from 11 residues. Between the trimmed V and J ends, which lost 4 bases and 6 bases, there was a span of 5 bases. The CDR3 nucleotides read TGTGCCAGCAGCATTATCAATGAGCAGTTCTTC. This translates into CASSIINEQFF.

V gene TRBV20-1 combines with J gene TRBJ2-5; D not certain. The J call is uncertain, as TRBJ2-7 better fits the DNA end. The CDR3 consists of 10 residues. Germline V lookup: CDR1 DFQATT, CDR2 SNEGSKA (reference sequence). The DNA of the CDR3 is TGCAGTGCTAAAGACTACGAGCAGTACTTC. It encodes CSAKDYEQYF.

This rearrangement joins TRBV10-2 to TRBJ2-3; TRBD2 aligns across 8 bases. Germline CDR1 reads WSHSY; CDR2 reads SAAADI. There are 16 residues in the CDR3. The V segment lost 6 bases and the J segment 7 bases; nucleotides outside the gene matches: 15. CDR3 nucleotide sequence: TGCGCCAGCAGGGGGGAGCGGGAGAAAAGGGGGAATACGCAGTATTTT. This encodes CASRGEREKRGNTQYF.

The V and J genes are TRBV9 and TRBJ2-3; D is possibly TRBD2 (6 bases). The CDR3 loop spans 13 amino acids. Trimming pared 3 bases from V and 5 bases from J, leaving 10 bases between. CDR1 and CDR2 from the germline V gene are SGDLS and YYNGEE. Here the CDR3 DNA reads TGTGCCAGCAGCGCGGGGGTAAAAGATACGCAGTATTTT. Its translation is CASSAGVKDTQYF.

The chain combines TRBV18 with TRBJ2-2, with D maybe TRBD2 (5 bases). This CDR3 is built from 14 residues. The ends were cut back, 8 bases at V and 1 base at J, with 11 bases in the middle. CDR1 KGHSH and CDR2 LQKENI come from the germline V gene. CDR3 bases: TGTGCCAGCGCCGGGAATGAGAACACCGGGGAGCTGTTTTTT. It codes for CASAGNENTGELFF. Looking up the rest from reference TRBV18 and TRBJ2-2 gives the full variable domain: NAGVMQNPRHLVRRRGQEARLRCSPMKGHSHVYWYRQLPEEGLKFMVYLQKENIIDESGMPKERFSAEFPKEGPSILRIQQVVRGDSAAYFCASAGNENTGELFFGEGSRLTVL.

This chain links TRBV27 with TRBJ2-5; D might be TRBD2 (6 bases). Germline CDR1 MNHEY, CDR2 SMNVEV (reference sequence). The V and J ends lost 3 bases and 5 bases respectively, with 19 bases between them. The CDR3 is 16 amino acids. The CDR3 here is CASSFRTTSFWETQYF. Here the CDR3 DNA reads TGTGCCAGCAGTTTCAGGACTACCTCATTCTGGGAGACCCAGTACTTC.

CDR3 amino acids: CASSWTGAGANVLTF. In DNA, the CDR3 is TGTGCCAGCAGCTGGACAGGGGCTGGGGCCAACGTCCTGACTTTC. The chain recombines TRBV13 with TRBJ2-6, with 9 bases fitting TRBD1. This CDR3 is 15 amino acids long. Germline V lookup: CDR1 PRHDT, CDR2 FYEKMQ (reference sequence). The V segment lost 4 bases and the J segment 2 bases; nucleotides outside the gene matches: 0.

A remark on this clone: The sample has other DNA sequences that encode this CDR3 too. The V and J genes are TRBV28 and TRBJ2-3; D is possibly TRBD2 (6 bases). Germline V gene lookup returns CDR1 MDHEN and CDR2 SYDVKM. The CDR3 totals 14 residues. V was clipped by 3 bases and J by 2 bases, with 9 bases between them. The CDR3 bases are TGTGCCAGCAGTTTTTCGGGAGACACAGATACGCAGTATTTT. Translating it yields CASSFSGDTDTQYF.

This sequence joins TRBV7-2 and TRBJ2-3, with TRBD2 matching 10 bases. This CDR3 region has 19 residues. The germline V gene encodes CDR1 SGHTA and CDR2 FQGNSA. The V segment lost 1 base and the J segment 0 bases; nucleotides outside the gene matches: 10. The CDR3 DNA sequence: TGTGCCAGCAGCTTAGGGCTAGCGGGAGCCCTATTTAGCACAGATACGCAGTATTTT. This gives the protein CASSLGLAGALFSTDTQYF.

The rearrangement uses TRBV28 and TRBJ2-1, with D tentatively TRBD1 (7 bases). Trimming took off 5 bases at V and 8 bases at J, with 16 bases between the two ends. The CDR3 spans 14 residues. Germline V gene lookup returns CDR1 MDHEN and CDR2 SYDVKM. This chain's CDR3 is CASSPLTGRHEQFF. In nucleotides, the CDR3 is TGTGCCAGCAGTCCCCTGACAGGGAGGCATGAGCAGTTCTTC.

This sequence joins TRBV6-1 and TRBJ2-1; D remains unclear. Germline assignment: CDR1 MNHNS and CDR2 SASEGT. CDR3 length: 14 amino acids. Deletions cut 8 bases from V and 6 bases from J, with 17 bases between. CDR3 coding DNA: TGTGCCAGCCGTTCTGGCCTGCCCGGCAATGAGCAGTTCTTC. As protein: CASRSGLPGNEQFF.

This chain joins TRBV19 and TRBJ2-5, with D perhaps TRBD1 (5 bases). V lost 4 bases and J 1 base, leaving 7 bases between the germline ends. Per the germline V gene, CDR1 is LNHDA and CDR2 is SQIVND (reference sequence). This CDR3 has 13 residues. The CDR3: CASSSTGQETQYF. CDR3 coding DNA: TGTGCCAGTAGTAGCACAGGCCAAGAGACCCAGTACTTC.

This chain uses TRBV5-6 with TRBJ2-1; no clear D. CDR3 length: 16 residues. Germline loops: CDR1 SGHDT, CDR2 YYEEEE. V shed 1 base and J shed 2 bases, with 13 bases lying between them. In DNA, the CDR3 is TGTGCCAGCAGCTTGTCTGGGGTTTTGACCTACAATGAGCAGTTCTTC. This codes for CASSLSGVLTYNEQFF.

The chain joins TRBV15 to TRBJ2-5, with D maybe TRBD1 (5 bases). Germline V gene sequence: CDR1 LNHNV, CDR2 YYDKDF (reference sequence). This CDR3 comprises 13 residues. V was clipped by 4 bases and J by 6 bases, with 12 bases between them. The CDR3 nucleotides are TGTGCCACCAGCACCCTCTGGGGCCAGACCCAGTACTTC. Protein sequence: CATSTLWGQTQYF.

The chain carries TRBV9 and TRBJ2-1; D is unresolved. The ends were cut back, 4 bases at V and 4 bases at J, with 15 bases in the middle. This CDR3 is 15 amino acids long. CDR1 SGDLS and CDR2 YYNGEE come from the germline V gene. CDR3 nucleotide sequence: TGTGCCAGCAGCCCACATGGAATGGCTTACAATGAGCAGTTCTTC. Residues: CASSPHGMAYNEQFF. The variable domain in full, completed from reference TRBV9 and TRBJ2-1, reads DSGVTQTPKHLITATGQRVTLRCSPRSGDLSVYWYQQSLDQGLQFLIQYYNGEERAKGNILERFSAQQFPDLHSELNLSSLELGDSALYFCASSPHGMAYNEQFFGPGTRLTVL.

Concerning this clone: Other DNA sequences in this specimen translate into the identical CDR3. J is TRBJ2-7 and V is TRBV9; 8 bases are shared with TRBD2. After removal of 0 bases from V and 2 bases from J, the junction contained 4 bases not matched to a gene. This CDR3 spans 15 amino acids. The V gene's germline CDR1 is SGDLS and CDR2 YYNGEE. The CDR3 region has the DNA TGTGCCAGCAGCGTAGGATTAGCGGGGCCCTACGAGCAGTACTTC. Its protein is CASSVGLAGPYEQYF.

A single count supports this clone. For the CDR3, the DNA is TGTGCCAGTACCGGACCGGGACAGACTAACTATGGCTACACCTTC. Amino acids: CASTGPGQTNYGYTF. The V call is TRBV19, the J call TRBJ1-2, with TRBD1 identical over 7 bases. Per the germline V gene, CDR1 is LNHDA and CDR2 is SQIVND (reference sequence). The CDR3 has 15 amino acids. The V and J ends lost 7 bases and 0 bases, in that order; junction bases with no gene match: 8.

The chain is built from TRBV29-1 and TRBJ2-1, with a possible D match to TRBD2 (5 bases). Trimming stripped 4 bases from V and 7 bases from J, with 26 bases between. Germline lookup yields CDR1 SQVTM and CDR2 ANQGSEA. CDR3 length: 17 residues. As DNA, the CDR3 is TGCAGCGTTGGGACTCCTACCATCCAAGGCATCGATAATGAGCAGTTCTTC. Residues: CSVGTPTIQGIDNEQFF.

The chain carries TRBV7-9 and TRBJ2-7; TRBD2 agrees at 11 bases. With V trimmed by 5 bases and J by 1 base, 7 bases remained unmatched. CDR1 is SEHNR, CDR2 FQNEAQ, per germline (reference sequence). The CDR3 is made up of 16 amino acids. CDR3 sequence reads: CASSLPGLAASYEQYF. The CDR3 DNA follows: TGTGCCAGCAGCCTTCCGGGACTAGCGGCTTCCTACGAGCAGTACTTC.

V gene TRBV4-3 combines with J gene TRBJ2-7; 9 positions agree with TRBD1. This CDR3 region has 17 residues. The germline gives CDR1 LGHNA, CDR2 YSLEER. V lost 2 bases and J lost 0; bases outside the gene matches: 8. The DNA for the CDR3 is TGCGCCAGCAGCCAACTTCGCCGGGACAGGGACTCCTACGAGCAGTACTTC. This encodes CASSQLRRDRDSYEQYF.

The rearrangement joins TRBV19 to TRBJ1-2; D possibly corresponds to TRBD1 (5 bases). Germline CDR1 is LNHDA and CDR2 is SQIVND (reference sequence). Trimming cost V 5 bases and J 0 bases, with 13 bases left between them. CDR3 length: 15 residues. CDR3 DNA sequence: TGTGCCAGTAGTCACAAGACAGTGCCTAACTATGGCTACACCTTC. Amino acids: CASSHKTVPNYGYTF. Using reference TRBV19 and TRBJ1-2 for the parts outside the CDR3, the full variable domain is DGGITQSPKYLFRKEGQNVTLSCEQNLNHDAMYWYRQDPGQGLRLIYYSQIVNDFQKGDIAEGYSVSREKKESFPLTVTSAQKNPTAFYLCASSHKTVPNYGYTFGSGTRLTVV.

This chain uses TRBV4-2 with TRBJ2-3, with D perhaps TRBD1 (6 bases). Germline CDR1 LGHNA, CDR2 YNFKEQ. There are 14 residues in the CDR3. V was trimmed by 2 bases and J by 6 bases, leaving 12 bases between them. This CDR3 is CASSQLRGTDTQYF. The DNA for the CDR3 is TGTGCCAGCAGCCAACTCAGGGGTACGGATACGCAGTATTTT.

Points on this clone: Additional DNA sequences in this sample encode the identical CDR3. The chain links TRBV27 to TRBJ2-3; 7 nucleotides align to TRBD1. Germline V gene data show CDR1 as MNHEY and CDR2 as SMNVEV (reference sequence). The CDR3 runs 15 residues. The ends lost 3 bases at V and 0 bases at J; junction bases unmatched: 3. CDR3 coding DNA: TGTGCCAGCAGTTTTGGGACAGCAAGCACAGATACGCAGTATTTT. Residues: CASSFGTASTDTQYF.

J is TRBJ2-7 and V is TRBV9, with 9 bases aligning to TRBD2. With 6 bases clipped from V and 6 bases from J, the junction kept 10 bases outside the gene matches. CDR1 is SGDLS and CDR2 is YYNGEE in the germline V gene. The CDR3 is 14 residues long. CDR3 sequence reads: CASNRGREGGEQYF. Here the CDR3 DNA reads TGTGCCAGCAACCGAGGGCGGGAGGGGGGCGAGCAGTACTTC.

The chain links TRBV14 to TRBJ2-2, with TRBD1 identical over 10 bases. The CDR3 is 16 amino acids. V lost 3 bases to trimming and J lost 2 bases; unmatched junction nucleotides: 3. The germline gives CDR1 SGHDN, CDR2 FVKESK. The CDR3 loop reads CASSHRDRGNTGELFF. Here the CDR3 DNA reads TGTGCCAGCAGCCACCGGGACAGGGGAAACACCGGGGAGCTGTTTTTT.

This clone was observed a single time. The chain carries TRBV7-3 and TRBJ2-7, with TRBD1 matching over 7 bases. With V trimmed by 10 bases and J by 5 bases, 11 bases remained unmatched. The CDR3 totals 13 residues. Germline CDR1 is SGHTA and CDR2 is FQGTGA. CDR3 nucleotide sequence: TGTGCCACCTACCGACAGGGCGCCCACGAGCAGTACTTC. Encoded protein: CATYRQGAHEQYF. The whole variable domain, filled in from reference TRBV7-3 and TRBJ2-7, reads GAGVSQTPSNKVTEKGKYVELRCDPISGHTALYWYRQSLGQGPEFLIYFQGTGAADDSGLPNDRFFAVRPEGSVSTLKIQRTERGDSAVYLCATYRQGAHEQYFGPGTRLTVT.

This chain joins TRBV19 and TRBJ2-1; a possible D gene is TRBD2 (5 bases). Germline V gene data show CDR1 as LNHDA and CDR2 as SQIVND (reference sequence). V was cut by 5 bases and J by 4 bases, with 15 bases left in between. The CDR3 runs 15 residues. This CDR3 is CASSSGTLPYNEQFF. Here the CDR3 DNA reads TGTGCCAGTAGTTCGGGAACCCTTCCTTACAATGAGCAGTTCTTC.

A few counts support this clone. This sequence joins TRBV2 and TRBJ1-1; 7 positions match TRBD1. CDR3 length: 15 amino acids. J was trimmed by 5 bases and V by 6 bases; bases with no gene match: 12. CDR1 is SNHLY, CDR2 FYNNEI, per germline. CDR3 nucleotide sequence: TGTGCCAGCAGGAATACTCGGACAGGATCAACTGAAGCTTTCTTT. This translates into CASRNTRTGSTEAFF.

The chain links TRBV5-4 to TRBJ2-1; D tentatively fits TRBD1 or TRBD2 (5 bases each). The germline V and J ends were trimmed by 1 base and 5 bases, with 13 bases remaining between them. The CDR3 covers 15 residues. Germline V gives CDR1 SGHNT, CDR2 YYREEE (reference sequence). The CDR3 reads CASSLRPGDHNEQFF. DNA for the CDR3: TGTGCCAGCAGCTTGCGTCCCGGGGACCACAATGAGCAGTTCTTC. Together with reference TRBV5-4 and TRBJ2-1, the CDR3 gives the full variable domain: ETGVTQSPTHLIKTRGQQVTLRCSSQSGHNTVSWYQQALGQGPQFIFQYYREEENGRGNFPPRFSGLQFPNYSSELNVNALELDDSALYLCASSLRPGDHNEQFFGPGTRLTVL.

The chain carries TRBV4-3 and TRBJ2-3; weak D call: TRBD2 (6 bases). Germline loops: CDR1 LGHNA, CDR2 YSLEER. Deletions cut 0 bases from V and 4 bases from J, with 14 bases between. The CDR3 is made up of 16 amino acids. CDR3 in DNA: TGCGCCAGCAGCCAAGACTACGGGAGAGGGGCAGATACGCAGTATTTT. This sequence encodes CASSQDYGRGADTQYF.

The chain combines TRBV27 with TRBJ2-7; D might be TRBD2 (6 bases). This CDR3 contains 14 residues. Germline loops: CDR1 MNHEY, CDR2 SMNVEV (reference sequence). Trimming took 5 bases from V and 5 from J, leaving 16 bases between them. For the CDR3, the DNA is TGTGCCAGCAGTCCGGGACTCCGGAAGCACGAGCAGTACTTC. This sequence encodes CASSPGLRKHEQYF.